This T cell receptor beta chain is from a study of T cell responses to AZD1222 COVID-19 vaccine. At the level of the study: Whether given at about 4 or about 12 weeks, second doses were pooled.

TCRdb's table, derived via immunoSEQ multiplex PCR, lists solely in-frame clones and lacks some. The data show 110,000 to 150,000 clones, roughly 90% seen once. Study-level findings and limits: CD4 TCRs covered the whole spike, strongest at regions 160-218 and 743-854. The donors showed a predominance of white British ancestry and of females, with possible underestimation of clonal diversity. Sampling captured repertoires only after the peak T cell response.

As for this clone: The antigen is unknown.

This CDR3 is built from 19 residues. V lost 0 bases, J lost 0 bases, and 21 bases lay in between. Germline assignment: CDR1 SGHRS and CDR2 YFSETQ. The rearrangement uses TRBV5-1 and TRBJ2-5; possibly TRBD1 or TRBD2 for D (6 bases each). The sample consisted of peripheral blood, taken on day 0 of AZD1222 vaccination. The clonotype originates from an adult in good health. The CDR3 nucleotides are TGCGCCAGCAGCTTGGGACTCGGGGGCCCGGAGGGATACCAAGAGACCCAGTACTTC. Its protein is CASSLGLGGPEGYQETQYF.